This entry is about one TCR beta chain. The sample originates from a study of shared clonotypes between healthy human individuals. Study summary: Every donor yielded three CD4 naive, three CD4 memory, two CD8 naive and one CD8 memory plate.

The DNA input per sorted-subset replicate PCR was roughly 180 ng, corresponding to roughly 30,000 T cell genomes. Original handling: Quality scores were absent from the junction-only immunoSEQ sequences, so filtering differed. TCRdb's table, derived via immunoSEQ multiplex PCR, lists solely in-frame clones and lacks some. The V and J calls and the clone size are those of that table, but D and trimming were determined from the DNA. Altogether 950,000 to 1,300,000 clones are present, about 74% being singletons, with the ten largest covering approximately 1.5%. The receptor's source is a man between 18 and 29 years old in good health. The source material was memory CD4+ T cells sorted from blood. Subset in this sample: CD45RA-negative fraction.

CDR3 bases: TGTGCCTGGAGTGTGGGGGGGCGGCGAGAAAAACTGTTTTTT. As protein: CAWSVGGRREKLFF. The J gene is TRBJ1-4, the V gene TRBV30; tentative D call: TRBD1 (6 bases). Germline CDR1 GTSNPN, CDR2 SVGIG (reference sequence). Trimming pared 0 bases from V and 8 bases from J, leaving 13 bases between. This CDR3 is 14 amino acids long.